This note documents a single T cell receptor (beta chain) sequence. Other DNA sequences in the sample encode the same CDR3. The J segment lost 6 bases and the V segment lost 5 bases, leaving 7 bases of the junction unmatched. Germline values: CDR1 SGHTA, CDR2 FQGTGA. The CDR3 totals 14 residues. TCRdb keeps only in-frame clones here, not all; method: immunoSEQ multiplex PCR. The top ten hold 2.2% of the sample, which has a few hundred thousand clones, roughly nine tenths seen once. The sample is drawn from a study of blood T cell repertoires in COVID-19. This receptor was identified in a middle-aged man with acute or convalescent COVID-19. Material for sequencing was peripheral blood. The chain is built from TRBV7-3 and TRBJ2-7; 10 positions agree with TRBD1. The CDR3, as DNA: TGTGCCAGCAGCCCTGGGACAGGGGCAGGCGAGCAGTACTTC. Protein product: CASSPGTGAGEQYF.